The clone carrying this T cell receptor beta chain has just a few counts. Its antigen remains unknown. TCRdb analysed the 5' RACE reads with MiXCR anew, one entry per CDR3 protein. The sample lists 600,000 to 850,000 distinct CDR3 sequences, about 20% occurring once. This record comes from a study of identical twins. Every one of the donors was a healthy Caucasian. Study outcomes and limitations: Out-of-frame alpha sequences shared between twins exhibited an excess of low generation probability. Memory repertoires lacked the insertion deficit that abundant cord blood beta clonotypes showed.

The same data also went into a second study, on T cells expressing NK-cell markers. That work adds: In sorted CD3+CD56+NKG2C+, CD3+CD56+NKG2C- and CD3+CD56-NKG2C+ T cells, TCR beta repertoires were obtained.

The TCR sequence derives from a woman between 18 and 29 years old in good health. Sequencing used PBMCs.

CDR3 sequence: CASSGSGTENTGELFF. CDR3 sequence (DNA): TGTGCCAGCAGTGGCTCCGGGACGGAAAACACCGGGGAGCTGTTTTTT. This chain uses TRBV6-1 with TRBJ2-2; the D call may be TRBD1 or TRBD2 (5 bases each). The length of the CDR3 is 16 residues. The germline CDR1 and CDR2 sequences are MNHNS and SASEGT. V was clipped by 4 bases and J by 2 bases, with 14 bases between them.